Listed below are T cell receptor beta chains from one sample, sequenced in a study of CD8 T cells in ankylosing spondylitis. MiXCR was run by TCRdb on the 5' RACE reads, yielding one entry per CDR3 protein. The sample holds about 220,000 distinct CDR3 sequences, about 10% seen once. The source material was blood, either unsorted or a sorted T cell fraction (not recorded which). All receptors derive from a male donor with ankylosing spondylitis or in good health (not recorded which). Each CDR3 is given with its conserved first and last residue.

>15|TRBV5-5
CASSSTGRTSYEQYF
>14|TRBV6-1
CASSPTAPNYGYTF
>14|TRBV20-1
CSAFSGGPVETQYF
>13|TRBV29-1
CSVGAGGYYEQYF
>15|TRBV4-2
CASSQVSGGAQGYTF
>14|TRBV14
CASSQDRGHYGYTF
>15|TRBV12-3/TRBV12-4
CASSLMTSFTDTQYF
>17|TRBV4-2
CASSQGVAGATTDTQYF
>15|TRBV5-6
CASSPGYQADNEQFF
>13|TRBV6-1
CASSDPPRTEAFF
>14|TRBV5-1
CASSFKDRDGELFF
>13|TRBV15
CATQSGVQETQYF
>12|TRBV5-6
CASSSASGEQYF
>14|TRBV7-2
CASSPLGGPYGYTF
>16|TRBV3-1
CASSPLGGGRYTEAFF
>15|TRBV7-9
CASSLGTGGDQPQHF
>15|TRBV7-8
CASRPGTGLSLEQYF
>13|TRBV7-2
CASSFVPQETQYF
>15|TRBV5-1
CASSLEPNRDNTIYF
>17|TRBV5-1
CASSLEGASAPGNEQFF
>12|TRBV20-1
CSASMLSYEQYF
>15|TRBV3-1
CASSQEWGNTGELFF
>11|TRBV29-1
CSADRAYGYTF
>15|TRBV5-6
CASSSNGGVNTEAFF
>12|TRBV29-1
CSVSKQGTEAFF
>15|TRBV7-3
CASSRGLAGSSEQFF
>15|TRBV5-1
CASSLEGRAPYEQFF
>14|TRBV5-1
CASSPGQEYNEQFF
>13|TRBV24-1
CATSRSGYTEAFF
>19|TRBV7-2
CASSLPGQEHPMRGETQYF
>14|TRBV6-1
CASSEPDSTQPQHF
>16|TRBV7-3
CASSVTTGFMYNEQFF
>12|TRBV7-9
CAAGGDTGELFF
>15|TRBV20-1
CSAPHDIPMNTEAFF
>13|TRBV29-1
CSGGHSNTGELFF
>19|TRBV12-3/TRBV12-4
CASSLVSKGLAGRTDTQYF
>13|TRBV7-3
CASSPDRTGELFF
>16|TRBV3-1
CASSNTGTGFTDTQYF
>11|TRBV27
CASIQGPEAFF
>13|TRBV7-2
CASSLDFQHEQYF
>15|TRBV20-1
CSAPPLAGGRSDQFF
>14|TRBV6-5
CASSSYGTGTGYTF
>16|TRBV7-2
CASSLGRGALRDTQYF
>15|TRBV11-2
CASSPTTGSHTEAFF
>13|TRBV15
CATRFPNGETQYF
>14|TRBV12-3/TRBV12-4
CASSFGTESDTQYF
>12|TRBV29-1
CSVALTNEKLFF
>19|TRBV14
CASSRFLPGLAGADNEQFF
>16|TRBV12-3/TRBV12-4
CASRARGGSSYNEQFF
>17|TRBV4-1
CASSQEQGLAGNYEQYF
>12|TRBV20-1
CSSGSTAGELFF
>17|TRBV5-6
CASSLVGAGRPTGELFF
>17|TRBV5-1
CASSLARTSGGVYEQYF